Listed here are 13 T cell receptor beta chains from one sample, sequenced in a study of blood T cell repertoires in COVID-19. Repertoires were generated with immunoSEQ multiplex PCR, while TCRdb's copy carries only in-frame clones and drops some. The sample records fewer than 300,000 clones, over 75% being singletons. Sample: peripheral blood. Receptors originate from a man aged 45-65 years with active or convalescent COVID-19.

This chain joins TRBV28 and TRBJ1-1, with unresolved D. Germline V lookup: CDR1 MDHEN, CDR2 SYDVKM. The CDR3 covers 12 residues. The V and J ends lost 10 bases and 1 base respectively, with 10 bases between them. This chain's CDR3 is CAITEGNTEAFF. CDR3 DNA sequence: TGTGCCATTACGGAGGGGAACACTGAAGCTTTCTTT.

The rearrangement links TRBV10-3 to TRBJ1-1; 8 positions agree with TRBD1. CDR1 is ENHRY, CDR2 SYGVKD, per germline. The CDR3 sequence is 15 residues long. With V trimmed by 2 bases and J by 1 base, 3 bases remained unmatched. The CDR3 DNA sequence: TGTGCCATCAGTGAGAACGGACAGGGGAACACTGAAGCTTTCTTT. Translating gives CAISENGQGNTEAFF.

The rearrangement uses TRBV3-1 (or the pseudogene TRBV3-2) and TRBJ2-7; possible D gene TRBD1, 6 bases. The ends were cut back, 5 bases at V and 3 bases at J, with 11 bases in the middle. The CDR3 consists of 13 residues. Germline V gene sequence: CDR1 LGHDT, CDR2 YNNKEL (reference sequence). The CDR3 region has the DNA TGTGCCAGCAGCTTACAGGGTGGCTACGAGCAGTACTTC. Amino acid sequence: CASSLQGGYEQYF.

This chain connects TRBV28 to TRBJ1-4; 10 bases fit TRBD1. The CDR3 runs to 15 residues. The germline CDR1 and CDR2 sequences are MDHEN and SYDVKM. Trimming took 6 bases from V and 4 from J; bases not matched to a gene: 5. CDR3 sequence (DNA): TGTGCCAGCAGCCCCGGGACAGGGGTTAATGAAAAACTGTTTTTT. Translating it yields CASSPGTGVNEKLFF.

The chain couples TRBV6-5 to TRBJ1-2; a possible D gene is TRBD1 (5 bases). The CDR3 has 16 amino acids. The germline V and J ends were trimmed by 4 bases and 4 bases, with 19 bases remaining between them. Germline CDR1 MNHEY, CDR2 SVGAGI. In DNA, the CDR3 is TGTGCCAGCAGTTTGGGGCGACGGGGGAGTATCTATGGCTACACCTTC. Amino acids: CASSLGRRGSIYGYTF.

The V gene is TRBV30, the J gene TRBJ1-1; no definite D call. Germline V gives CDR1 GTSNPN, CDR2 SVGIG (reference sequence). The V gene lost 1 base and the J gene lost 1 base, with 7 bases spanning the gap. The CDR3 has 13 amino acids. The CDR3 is CAWSGGKNTEAFF. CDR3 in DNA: TGTGCCTGGAGTGGAGGGAAGAACACTGAAGCTTTCTTT.

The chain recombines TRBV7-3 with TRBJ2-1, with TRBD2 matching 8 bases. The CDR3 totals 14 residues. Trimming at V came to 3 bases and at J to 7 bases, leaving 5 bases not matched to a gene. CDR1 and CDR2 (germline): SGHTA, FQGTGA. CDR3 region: CASSFSGKHNEQFF. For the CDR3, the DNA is TGTGCCAGCAGCTTTAGCGGGAAACATAATGAGCAGTTCTTC.

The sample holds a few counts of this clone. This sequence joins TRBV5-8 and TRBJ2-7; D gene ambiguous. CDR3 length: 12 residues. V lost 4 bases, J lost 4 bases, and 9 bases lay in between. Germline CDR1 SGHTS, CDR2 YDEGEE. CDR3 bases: TGTGCCAGCAGCCCCGTCGGGTACGAGCAGTACTTC. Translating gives CASSPVGYEQYF.

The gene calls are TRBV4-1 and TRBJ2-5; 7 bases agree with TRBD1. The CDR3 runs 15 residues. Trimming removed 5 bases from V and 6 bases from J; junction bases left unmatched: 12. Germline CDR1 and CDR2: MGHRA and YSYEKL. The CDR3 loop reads CASSSYDRERQTQYF. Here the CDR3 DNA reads TGCGCCAGCAGCTCCTACGACAGGGAGAGGCAGACCCAGTACTTC.

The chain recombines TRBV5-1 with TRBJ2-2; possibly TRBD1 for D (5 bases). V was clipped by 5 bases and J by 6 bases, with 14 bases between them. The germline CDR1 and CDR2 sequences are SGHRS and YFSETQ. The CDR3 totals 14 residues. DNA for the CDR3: TGCGCCAGCAGGGGGTTTCAGGGCCCCGGGGAGCTGTTTTTT. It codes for CASRGFQGPGELFF. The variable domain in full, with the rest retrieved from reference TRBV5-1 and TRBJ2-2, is KAGVTQTPRYLIKTRGQQVTLSCSPISGHRSVSWYQQTPGQGLQFLFEYFSETQRNKGNFPGRFSGRQFSNSRSEMNVSTLELGDSALYLCASRGFQGPGELFFGEGSRLTVL.

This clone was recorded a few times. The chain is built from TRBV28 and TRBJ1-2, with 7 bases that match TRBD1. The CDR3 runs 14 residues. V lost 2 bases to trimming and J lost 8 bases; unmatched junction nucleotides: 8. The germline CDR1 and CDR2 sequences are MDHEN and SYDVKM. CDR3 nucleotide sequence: TGTGCCAGCAGTTTAGAGGACAGGCGTCAAGGCTACACCTTC. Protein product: CASSLEDRRQGYTF.

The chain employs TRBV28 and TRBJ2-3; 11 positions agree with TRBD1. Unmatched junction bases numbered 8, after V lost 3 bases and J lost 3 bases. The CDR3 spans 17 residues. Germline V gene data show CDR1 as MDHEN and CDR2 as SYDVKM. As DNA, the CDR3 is TGTGCCAGCAGTTTTGGGGACAGGGGGATTGGGACAGATACGCAGTATTTT. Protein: CASSFGDRGIGTDTQYF.

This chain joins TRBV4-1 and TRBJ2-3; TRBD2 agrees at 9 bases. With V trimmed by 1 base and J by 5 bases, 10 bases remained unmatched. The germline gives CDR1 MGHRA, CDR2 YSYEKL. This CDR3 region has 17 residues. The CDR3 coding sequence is TGCGCCAGCAGCCAAGGAGGTAGCGGGAGTGTGTTAGATACGCAGTATTTT. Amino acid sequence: CASSQGGSGSVLDTQYF.